This T cell receptor beta chain emerged from a study of blood T cell repertoires in COVID-19. Seattle participants joined during active infection and were tracked over time. This table comes from immunoSEQ multiplex PCR, and its TCRdb copy is limited to in-frame clones, with some not included. The table lists 200,000 to 300,000 clones, about 93% of them singletons, with around 0.86% in the top ten. This CDR3 is 16 amino acids long. Trimming cost V 0 bases and J 0 bases, with 9 bases left between them. Germline loops: CDR1 LNHNV, CDR2 YYDKDF (reference sequence). The chain carries TRBV15 and TRBJ1-3; TRBD1 might be the D (5 bases). The sequence derives from a man aged 25-45 years with COVID-19, enrolled during active disease. The sample taken for sequencing was peripheral blood. CDR3 amino acids: CATSRDQGDSGNTIYF. CDR3 sequence (DNA): TGTGCCACCAGCAGAGATCAAGGGGACTCTGGAAACACCATATATTTT.